One sample yielded the 29 T cell receptor beta chains listed below, sequenced in a study of liver allograft versus peripheral blood T cells. Across the study: Graft-liver T cell receptor repertoires were compared against recipient peripheral blood repertoires.

A single record per CDR3 protein comes from TCRdb applying MiXCR to the reads. The table includes roughly 1,000 distinct CDR3 sequences, roughly a sixth detected once. These receptors originate from a human patient who had a liver transplant. The graft donor may have contributed some T cells.

This clonotype is large in the sample. The V and J genes are TRBV6-6 and TRBJ1-2, with D uncertain. The ends were cut back, 2 bases at V and 5 bases at J, with 21 bases in the middle. The CDR3 extends over 17 amino acids. In germline, CDR1 is MNHNY, CDR2 SVGAGI (reference sequence). CDR3 nucleotides: TGTGCCAGCAGTTACCAGTCAGGAGCTGGCCTTGGGTATGGCTACACCTTC. Its protein is CASSYQSGAGLGYGYTF.

Comments on this clonotype: Since a much larger clone is just one base distant, this may be a read error. The chain's CDR3 is CGSSQGQERNTIYF. The DNA for the CDR3 is TGTGGCAGCAGCCAAGGACAGGAGCGAAACACCATATATTTT. The chain carries TRBV7-2 and TRBJ1-3; 7 bases are shared with TRBD1. The CDR3 is 14 amino acids. Germline values: CDR1 SGHTA, CDR2 FQGNSA.

This clonotype is medium-sized. The chain carries TRBV10-3 and TRBJ2-2; D gene ambiguous. The germline V and J ends were trimmed by 2 bases and 7 bases, with 5 bases remaining between them. The length of the CDR3 is 12 residues. From germline, CDR1 is ENHRY and CDR2 SYGVKD. CDR3 amino acids: CAISEQNGELFF. The CDR3, as DNA: TGTGCCATCAGTGAGCAGAACGGGGAGCTGTTTTTT.

This chain uses TRBV11-2 with TRBJ1-5, with 8 bases aligning to TRBD1. Germline V CDR1 and CDR2: SGHAT, FQNNGV. The CDR3 has 13 amino acids. Trimming cost V 3 bases and J 7 bases; bases outside gene matches: 2. The CDR3 DNA reads as TGTGCCAGCAGCTTCGGGGACAGGCAGCCCCAGCATTTT. It yields the protein CASSFGDRQPQHF.

Judged by abundance, this clonotype is medium-sized. J is TRBJ1-6 and V is TRBV10-3; D not resolved. The V gene's germline CDR1 is ENHRY and CDR2 SYGVKD. The CDR3 loop spans 13 amino acids. With 9 bases removed from V and 1 base from J, the gap between germline ends came to 7 bases. The CDR3 loop reads CAIAQSYNSPLHF. The CDR3 region has the DNA TGTGCCATAGCACAGTCCTATAATTCACCCCTCCACTTT.

Relative to its sample, this clonotype is large. The CDR3 here is CASSPTGGAPTEAFF. Written as DNA, the CDR3 is TGTGCCAGTAGTCCGACAGGGGGCGCCCCGACTGAAGCTTTCTTT. The chain combines TRBV19 with TRBJ1-1; TRBD1 matches 10 bases. V lost 5 bases, J lost 5 bases, and 8 bases stayed unmatched. This CDR3 is 15 amino acids long. Germline assignment: CDR1 LNHDA and CDR2 SQIVND (reference sequence).

The CDR3 region is CAWSDTFYEQYF. DNA for the CDR3: TGTGCCTGGAGTGATACTTTCTACGAGCAGTACTTC. This chain links TRBV30 with TRBJ2-7; D unresolved. Germline V gives CDR1 GTSNPN, CDR2 SVGIG (reference sequence). The V end was cut by 1 base, the J end by 3 bases, with 7 bases between. This CDR3 is 12 amino acids long.

The CDR3 DNA sequence: TGCAGTGCTAGAGGACCGGGACAGGGACATGGCTACACCTTC. Encoded protein: CSARGPGQGHGYTF. This chain connects TRBV20-1 to TRBJ1-2, with 9 bases aligning to TRBD1. After removal of 1 base from V and 6 bases from J, the junction contained 6 bases not matched to a gene. The CDR3 is 14 residues long. Germline CDR1 DFQATT, CDR2 SNEGSKA (reference sequence).

This clonotype was detected a few times. The chain is built from TRBV25-1 and TRBJ2-3; no reliable D call. Trimming shortened V by 7 bases and J by 6 bases, and 14 bases separated the two germline ends. The CDR3 length is 13 residues. Germline V lookup: CDR1 MGHDK, CDR2 SYGVNS. The CDR3 coding sequence is TGTGCCAGCACTCCCGTTGGGTGGGATACGCAGTATTTT. Its translation is CASTPVGWDTQYF.

The chain is built from TRBV2 and TRBJ1-2; 12 bases are shared with TRBD1. The CDR3 runs to 15 residues. The J segment lost 4 bases and the V segment lost 5 bases, leaving 5 bases of the junction unmatched. The V gene's germline CDR1 is SNHLY and CDR2 FYNNEI. In DNA, the CDR3 is TGTGCCAGCAGTACGGGACAGGGGGCTGTCTATGGCTACACCTTC. Encoded protein: CASSTGQGAVYGYTF.

This clonotype is categorized as medium-sized. In DNA form, the CDR3 reads TGTGCCAGCAGTTACCGGGACAGGCTCAATCAGCCCCAGCATTTT. Amino acids: CASSYRDRLNQPQHF. The V call is TRBV6-1, the J call TRBJ1-5; 8 bases agree with TRBD1. The CDR3 totals 15 residues. The V gene end was trimmed by 5 bases and the J gene end by 3 bases; junction bases not matched to a gene: 6. The V gene's germline CDR1 is MNHNS and CDR2 SASEGT.

This clonotype is medium-sized (0.01 to 0.1%). The V and J genes are TRBV11-1 and TRBJ1-1, with D tentatively TRBD1 (5 bases). The length of the CDR3 is 16 residues. CDR1 and CDR2 (germline): SGHAT, FQDESV (reference sequence). Trimming pared 1 base from V and 0 bases from J, leaving 12 bases between. The CDR3 protein is CASSLVGQSMNTEAFF. The CDR3 nucleotides read TGTGCCAGCAGCTTAGTGGGGCAATCAATGAACACTGAAGCTTTCTTT.

This clonotype rates as medium-sized (0.01 to 0.1%). The chain combines TRBV7-9 with TRBJ2-2; D not resolved. The CDR3 has 11 residues. The germline V gene has CDR1 SEHNR and CDR2 FQNEAQ (reference sequence). With 3 bases removed from V and 7 bases from J, the gap between germline ends came to 3 bases. CDR3 region: CASSFHGELFF. CDR3 bases: TGTGCCAGCAGCTTCCACGGGGAGCTGTTTTTT.

In its sample, this clonotype ranks as large. J is TRBJ1-1 and V is TRBV15; 8 bases match TRBD1. The CDR3 covers 14 residues. V gave up 2 bases and J gave up 9 bases; unmatched junction bases: 8. The V gene's germline CDR1 is LNHNV and CDR2 YYDKDF (reference sequence). CDR3 sequence reads: CATSRSRTGLKAFF. In nucleotides, the CDR3 is TGTGCCACCAGCAGATCGAGGACAGGGCTGAAAGCTTTCTTT.

This chain links TRBV7-9 with TRBJ1-3; D perhaps matches TRBD1 (5 bases). Trimming cost V 4 bases and J 0 bases, with 22 bases left between them. The germline V gene encodes CDR1 SEHNR and CDR2 FQNEAQ (reference sequence). This CDR3 contains 19 residues. The CDR3 DNA follows: TGTGCCAGCAGCTCAGCGCGCGGGACGGATGACCTCTCTGGAAACACCATATATTTT. Protein: CASSSARGTDDLSGNTIYF.

The chain uses TRBV2 and TRBJ2-2; the D is unclear. The CDR3 totals 13 residues. The germline V and J ends were trimmed by 7 bases and 0 bases, with 6 bases remaining between them. CDR1 is SNHLY and CDR2 is FYNNEI in the germline V gene. CDR3 DNA: TGTGCCAGCAAACAAGCGAACACCGGGGAGCTGTTTTTT. It is translated as CASKQANTGELFF.

In this sample, this clonotype is medium-sized. The chain has TRBV27 and TRBJ2-3; D is perhaps TRBD1 (6 bases). CDR3 length equals 16 residues. Germline loops: CDR1 MNHEY, CDR2 SMNVEV (reference sequence). V lost 5 bases and J 1 base, leaving 16 bases between the germline ends. The CDR3 nucleotides are TGTGCCAGCAGTCCTCGACAGGACTTTCGCACAGATACGCAGTATTTT. This codes for CASSPRQDFRTDTQYF.

This clonotype ranks as medium-sized. V and J are TRBV5-4 and TRBJ2-5, with D possibly matching TRBD1 (6 bases). The CDR3 has 13 amino acids. Trimming pared 2 bases from V and 6 bases from J, leaving 11 bases between. CDR1 is SGHNT, CDR2 YYREEE, per germline (reference sequence). This chain's CDR3 is CASSFGDTQTQYF. The DNA for the CDR3 is TGTGCCAGCAGCTTCGGGGACACGCAGACCCAGTACTTC.

Judged by abundance, this clonotype is large (0.1 to 1%). This chain connects TRBV6-5 to TRBJ1-1; D is undetermined. This CDR3 is built from 19 residues. Germline-derived CDR1 and CDR2 are MNHEY and SVGAGI. V lost 6 bases and J 1 base, leaving 27 bases between the germline ends. CDR3 bases: TGTGCCAGCAGGCCGACGGGCCTCGGGCGAGGCAGAACGAACACTGAAGCTTTCTTT. Translated: CASRPTGLGRGRTNTEAFF.

Notes on this clonotype: A read error likely explains this, since a far larger clone differs by one base. This rearrangement joins TRBV6-2 or TRBV6-3 to TRBJ2-7; weak D call: TRBD1 (5 bases). Germline CDR1 and CDR2: MNHEY and SVGEGT. This CDR3 region has 12 residues. The CDR3 sequence: CASSERGDDQYF. The CDR3 nucleotides are TGTGCCAGCAGTGAAAGGGGCGACGATCAGTACTTC.

This clonotype is medium-sized within its sample. The rearrangement uses TRBV19 and TRBJ1-5, with 7 bases lining up with TRBD1. From germline, CDR1 is LNHDA and CDR2 SQIVND (reference sequence). CDR3 size: 13 residues. With V trimmed by 8 bases and J by 5 bases, 6 bases remained unmatched. CDR3 coding DNA: TGTGCCAGTGGACGAGGGGGCTATCAGCCCCAGCATTTT. Amino acids: CASGRGGYQPQHF.

Judged by abundance, this clonotype is large. This chain connects TRBV27 to TRBJ1-1; D remains ambiguous. CDR1 and CDR2 (germline): MNHEY, SMNVEV (reference sequence). Between the trimmed V and J ends, which lost 5 bases and 4 bases, there was a span of 11 bases. This CDR3 has 13 residues. CDR3: CASSLREGTEAFF. DNA of the CDR3: TGTGCCAGCAGTCTTCGAGAGGGCACTGAAGCTTTCTTT.

This clonotype is classed as medium-sized. V is TRBV28 and J is TRBJ2-1; D tentatively fits TRBD1 or TRBD2 (5 bases each). V lost 5 bases and J 10 bases, leaving 15 bases between the germline ends. Germline CDR1 MDHEN, CDR2 SYDVKM. The CDR3 extends over 13 amino acids. CDR3: CASSLGTPREQFF. The CDR3 DNA is TGTGCCAGCAGTCTCGGGACCCCGAGGGAGCAGTTCTTC.

This clonotype turned up a few times. The gene calls are TRBV20-1 and TRBJ1-6, with 8 positions matching TRBD1. The V segment lost 3 bases and the J segment 5 bases; nucleotides outside the gene matches: 9. The CDR3 is made up of 16 amino acids. Per the germline V gene, CDR1 is DFQATT and CDR2 is SNEGSKA (reference sequence). DNA of the CDR3: TGCAGTGCTAGGGGTCGAAACAGGGGGAATAATTCACCCCTCCACTTT. This gives the protein CSARGRNRGNNSPLHF.

The rearrangement joins TRBV27 to TRBJ1-6; no reliable D call. CDR3 length: 14 amino acids. CDR1 is MNHEY, CDR2 SMNVEV, per germline (reference sequence). V was cut by 2 bases and J by 8 bases, with 10 bases left in between. CDR3 sequence reads: CASSLDPRYSPLHF. The CDR3 nucleotides read TGTGCCAGCAGTTTAGATCCCCGATATTCACCCCTCCACTTT.

This clonotype is labeled large. The chain couples TRBV18 to TRBJ1-6; D not certain. Germline-derived CDR1 and CDR2 are KGHSH and LQKENI. V was cut by 4 bases and J by 10 bases, with 8 bases left in between. The CDR3 sequence is 12 residues long. The CDR3 loop reads CASSRMGSPLHF. The CDR3 nucleotides read TGTGCCAGCTCACGAATGGGGTCACCCCTCCACTTT.

V usage is TRBV20-1 and J usage is TRBJ1-5; D is perhaps TRBD1 (5 bases). The CDR3 runs to 13 residues. Germline CDR1 reads DFQATT; CDR2 reads SNEGSKA (reference sequence). The CDR3 coding sequence is TGCAGCGGGGGACTAGATGGCAATCAGCCCCAGCATTTT. Amino acid sequence: CSGGLDGNQPQHF.

This chain uses TRBV30 with TRBJ1-2; unclear D gene. The germline CDR1 and CDR2 sequences are GTSNPN and SVGIG (reference sequence). Between the trimmed V and J ends, which lost 2 bases and 8 bases, there was a span of 15 bases. The CDR3 length is 13 residues. CDR3 sequence reads: CAWSRRPTGGYTF. CDR3 in DNA: TGTGCCTGGAGTAGGCGACCTACTGGAGGCTACACCTTC.

This clonotype is large within its sample. CDR3 in DNA: TGTGCCAGCAGTATCACTAGCGGGACATACTACGAGCAGTACTTC. Translation gives CASSITSGTYYEQYF. V gene TRBV6-5 combines with J gene TRBJ2-7; 10 bases match TRBD2. The J segment lost 3 bases and the V segment lost 5 bases, leaving 7 bases of the junction unmatched. The length of the CDR3 is 15 residues. CDR1 is MNHEY, CDR2 SVGAGI, per germline.